The 8 T cell receptor beta chains below all came from one sample that was sequenced in a study of regulatory T cells in long-lasting Graves disease. iRepertoire HTBI primers and Arm-PCR of CDR3 regions built TCR beta libraries. In TCRdb, the multiplex PCR reads were re-called with MiXCR into one record per CDR3 protein. Of under 450,000 distinct CDR3 sequences in the sample, 20% to 25% were seen once. Described time point: persistent/refractory GD, antithyroid drugs over 5 years with positive TRAb. With RNA extracted from PBMCs as input, the TCR library was made. The material was peripheral blood mononuclear cells (PBMCs), obtained when the disease was refractory, from a patient treated with antithyroid drugs. All receptors derive from a woman aged 35 to 49 with Graves disease.

The chain links TRBV28 to TRBJ2-7; 14 bases are shared with TRBD2. Germline V gives CDR1 MDHEN, CDR2 SYDVKM. Trimming at V came to 6 bases and at J to 5 bases, leaving 6 bases not matched to a gene. The CDR3 contains 15 residues. The DNA for the CDR3 is TGTGCCAGCAGCCCTGGGACTAGCGGGAGCCACGAGCAGTACTTC. Amino acids: CASSPGTSGSHEQYF.

This clonotype was picked up a small number of times. V usage is TRBV20-1 and J usage is TRBJ2-7; D is perhaps TRBD2 (6 bases). The CDR3 spans 14 residues. Trimming shortened V by 2 bases and J by 3 bases, and 14 bases separated the two germline ends. From germline, CDR1 is DFQATT and CDR2 SNEGSKA (reference sequence). In DNA form, the CDR3 reads TGCAGTGCTAGAAGGTTAGCGGTGATCTACGAGCAGTACTTC. Protein sequence: CSARRLAVIYEQYF.

The V and J genes are TRBV18 and TRBJ1-5; D might be TRBD1 (5 bases). The CDR3 runs to 14 residues. Looked up from germline, CDR1 is KGHSH and CDR2 is LQKENI. Trimming removed 2 bases from V and 3 bases from J, with 8 bases in between. The CDR3 DNA reads as TGTGCCAGCTCACCAGGGGGTGCCAATCAGCCCCAGCATTTT. It yields the protein CASSPGGANQPQHF.

This clonotype was recorded a few times. The junction departs from germline at one end; a sequencing error may be responsible. The chain carries TRBV29-1 and TRBJ2-5; 7 positions match TRBD1. Germline loops: CDR1 SQVTM, CDR2 ANQGSEA. The CDR3 extends over 11 amino acids. CDR3 in DNA: TGCAGGGGGGACAGAGTGGAGATCCAGTACTTC. Translated, it gives CRGDRVEIQYF.

In its sample, this clonotype was seen a few times. The rearrangement links TRBV6-5 to TRBJ1-6, with a possible D match to TRBD1 (6 bases). The V end was cut by 3 bases, the J end by 10 bases, with 19 bases between. The CDR3 totals 16 residues. Germline assignment: CDR1 MNHEY and CDR2 SVGAGI. The DNA of the CDR3 is TGTGCCAGCAGTTATTTCACAGGGAGCGGGAAATCACCCCTCCACTTT. Encoded protein: CASSYFTGSGKSPLHF.

The V and J genes are TRBV6-2 or TRBV6-3 and TRBJ2-7, with D unclear. The CDR3 is made up of 16 amino acids. V gave up 0 bases and J gave up 2 bases, with 14 bases separating them. Looked up from germline, CDR1 is MNHEY and CDR2 is SVGEGT. CDR3 region: CASSYSIELAPYEQYF. CDR3 in DNA: TGTGCCAGCAGTTACTCGATTGAATTAGCCCCCTACGAGCAGTACTTC.

This clonotype was counted ten times or more. The genes are TRBV11-1 and TRBJ2-5; 7 nucleotides match TRBD1. The CDR3 sequence is 16 residues long. The J segment lost 5 bases and the V segment lost 5 bases, leaving 14 bases of the junction unmatched. From germline, CDR1 is SGHAT and CDR2 FQDESV (reference sequence). The CDR3 DNA reads TGTGCCAGCAGCCCAAGGGCGACAGGGTCTAGGGAGACCCAGTACTTC. Amino acids: CASSPRATGSRETQYF.

This clonotype was observed at least ten times. The DNA for the CDR3 is TGTGCCAGCAGTACCCAATTGTGGCCCCAGCATTTT. Translating gives CASSTQLWPQHF. The chain combines TRBV28 with TRBJ1-5; D remains ambiguous. Trimming pared 5 bases from V and 9 bases from J, leaving 11 bases between. CDR1 is MDHEN and CDR2 is SYDVKM in the germline V gene. This CDR3 is 12 amino acids long.